This T cell receptor (beta chain) was sequenced during a study of cytomegalovirus exposure and HLA in healthy donors. General study findings and limits: A later analysis linked around 17,000 TCR beta sequences to HLA alleles at 0.05 false discovery rate.

A word on this clone: Its antigen remains unidentified.

The PCR had 60 Vbeta and 13 Jbeta primers. Clones were read by immunoSEQ multiplex PCR, and TCRdb kept only the in-frame ones, dropping some. This table holds fewer than 150,000 clones, 73% found once. The V and J ends lost 2 bases and 5 bases, in that order; junction bases with no gene match: 5. The CDR3 sequence is 14 residues long. CDR1 and CDR2 (germline): SNHLY, FYNNEI. V is TRBV2 and J is TRBJ2-5; TRBD1 matches 7 bases. Sample: PBMCs. This TCR was sampled from a human donor in good health. This chain's CDR3 is CASSELGGQETQYF. CDR3 nucleotides: TGTGCCAGCAGTGAATTAGGGGGCCAGGAGACCCAGTACTTC.